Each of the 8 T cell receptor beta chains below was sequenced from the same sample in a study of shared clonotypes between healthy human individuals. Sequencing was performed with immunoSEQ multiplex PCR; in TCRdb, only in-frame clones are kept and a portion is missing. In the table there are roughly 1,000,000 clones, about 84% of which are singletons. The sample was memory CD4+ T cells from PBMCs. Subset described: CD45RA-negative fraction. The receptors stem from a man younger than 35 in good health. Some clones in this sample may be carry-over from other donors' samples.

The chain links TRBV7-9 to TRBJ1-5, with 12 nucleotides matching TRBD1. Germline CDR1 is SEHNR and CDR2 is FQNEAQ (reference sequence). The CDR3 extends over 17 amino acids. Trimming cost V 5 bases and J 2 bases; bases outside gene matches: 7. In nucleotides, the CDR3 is TGTGCCAGCAGCCTCCAAGGGACAGGGGGCCGCAATCAGCCCCAGCATTTT. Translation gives CASSLQGTGGRNQPQHF.

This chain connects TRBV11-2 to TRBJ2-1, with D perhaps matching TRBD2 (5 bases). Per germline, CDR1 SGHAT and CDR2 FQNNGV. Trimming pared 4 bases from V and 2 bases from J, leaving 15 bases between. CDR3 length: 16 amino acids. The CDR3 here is CASSSTRGPTYNEQFF. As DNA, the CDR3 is TGTGCCAGCAGCTCGACCCGGGGTCCCACCTACAATGAGCAGTTCTTC. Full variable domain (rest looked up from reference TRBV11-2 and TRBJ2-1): EAGVAQSPRYKIIEKRQSVAFWCNPISGHATLYWYQQILGQGPKLLIQFQNNGVVDDSQLPKDRFSAERLKGVDSTLKIQPAKLEDSAVYLCASSSTRGPTYNEQFFGPGTRLTVL.

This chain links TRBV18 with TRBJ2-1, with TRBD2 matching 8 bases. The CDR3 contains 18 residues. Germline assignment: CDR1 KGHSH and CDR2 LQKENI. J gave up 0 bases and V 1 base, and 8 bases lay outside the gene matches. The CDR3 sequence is CASSPRGEAGASYNEQFF. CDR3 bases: TGTGCCAGCTCACCACGGGGGGAAGCGGGGGCCTCCTACAATGAGCAGTTCTTC.

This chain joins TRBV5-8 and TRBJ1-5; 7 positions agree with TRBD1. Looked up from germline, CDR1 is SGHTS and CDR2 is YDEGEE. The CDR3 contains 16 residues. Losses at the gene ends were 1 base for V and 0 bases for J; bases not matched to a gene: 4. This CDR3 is CASSLRDRNSNQPQHF. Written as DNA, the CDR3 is TGTGCCAGCAGCTTGAGGGACAGAAATAGCAATCAGCCCCAGCATTTT.

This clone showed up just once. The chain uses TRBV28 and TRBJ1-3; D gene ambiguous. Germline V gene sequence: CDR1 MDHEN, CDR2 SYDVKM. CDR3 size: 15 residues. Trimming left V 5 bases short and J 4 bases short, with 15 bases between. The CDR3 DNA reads TGTGCCAGCAGTCCCACCGGACGGGAAGGAAACACCATATATTTT. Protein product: CASSPTGREGNTIYF.

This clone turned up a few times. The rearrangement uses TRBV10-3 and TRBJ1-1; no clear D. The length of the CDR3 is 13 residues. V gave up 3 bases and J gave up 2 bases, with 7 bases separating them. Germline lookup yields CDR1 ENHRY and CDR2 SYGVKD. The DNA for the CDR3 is TGTGCCATCAGTGAATCCCAAAACACTGAAGCTTTCTTT. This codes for CAISESQNTEAFF.

CDR3 residues: CASCRDSSYNEQFF. CDR3 sequence (DNA): TGTGCCAGCTGCCGGGACTCCTCCTACAATGAGCAGTTCTTC. The J gene is TRBJ2-1, the V gene TRBV18; perhaps TRBD2 as D (6 bases). Germline V gene lookup returns CDR1 KGHSH and CDR2 LQKENI. CDR3 length equals 14 residues. The V and J ends lost 7 bases and 0 bases respectively, with 10 bases between them.

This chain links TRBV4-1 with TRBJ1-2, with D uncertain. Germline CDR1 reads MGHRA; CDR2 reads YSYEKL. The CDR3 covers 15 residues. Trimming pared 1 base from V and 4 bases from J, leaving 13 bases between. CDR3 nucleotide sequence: TGCGCCAGCAGCCAAGGTGCACAGAACGTCTATGGCTACACCTTC. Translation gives CASSQGAQNVYGYTF.